Described below is a single T cell receptor (beta chain) sequence and its context. Antigen unknown. This clone may be a read error of a much larger clone one base away. RNA transcripts were the template for amplifying TCR beta CDR3 regions. During a first-round RT-PCR of the TCR CDR3, the HTBI primer set was used. TCRdb re-called the multiplex PCR reads with MiXCR, one entry per CDR3 protein. In the table there are 450,000 to 700,000 distinct CDR3 sequences, around 42% of which are singletons. The data stem from a study of T cells in Graves' hyperthyroidism and ophthalmopathy. The study, taken as a whole, reports: Ophthalmopathy could be told apart from stable hyperthyroidism with a 13 V-J model. Ophthalmopathy was model-predicted a median roughly 6.3 months pre-onset.

This CDR3 has 12 residues. Germline CDR1 and CDR2: SQVTM and ANQGSEA. The sequence came from a woman younger than 30 with Graves' hyperthyroidism. Sequencing used peripheral blood or thyroid tissue (not recorded which). J is TRBJ2-5 and V is TRBV29-1, with 10 bases fitting TRBD2. The CDR3 region is CSVETSGLGQLF. CDR3 nucleotides: TGCAGCGTTGAGACTAGCGGGTTGGGGCAGCTCTTC.